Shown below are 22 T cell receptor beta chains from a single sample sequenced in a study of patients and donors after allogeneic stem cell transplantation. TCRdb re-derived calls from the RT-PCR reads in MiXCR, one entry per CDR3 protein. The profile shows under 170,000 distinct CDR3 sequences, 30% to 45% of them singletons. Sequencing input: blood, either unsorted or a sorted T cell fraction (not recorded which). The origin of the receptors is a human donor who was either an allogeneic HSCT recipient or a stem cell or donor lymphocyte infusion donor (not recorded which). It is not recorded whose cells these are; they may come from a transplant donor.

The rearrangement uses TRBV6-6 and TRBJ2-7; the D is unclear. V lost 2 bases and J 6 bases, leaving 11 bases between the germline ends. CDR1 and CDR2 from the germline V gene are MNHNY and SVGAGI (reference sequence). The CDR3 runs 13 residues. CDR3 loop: CASSYGSPAEQYV. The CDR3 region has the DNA TGTGCCAGCAGTTACGGGTCCCCGGCCGAGCAGTACGTC.

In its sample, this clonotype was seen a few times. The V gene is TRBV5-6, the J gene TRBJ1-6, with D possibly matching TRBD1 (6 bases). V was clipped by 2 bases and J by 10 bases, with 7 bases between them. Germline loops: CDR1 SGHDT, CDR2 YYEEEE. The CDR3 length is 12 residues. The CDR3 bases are TGTGCCAGCAGCTTCGGGGGCTCACCCCTCCACTTT. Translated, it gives CASSFGGSPLHF.

The CDR3 sequence: CASRWVSTDTQYF. The CDR3 nucleotides are TGTGCCAGTCGCTGGGTTAGCACAGATACGCAGTATTTT. This rearrangement joins TRBV2 to TRBJ2-3; D not certain. The CDR3 contains 13 residues. V was shortened by 9 bases and J by 0 bases, with 10 bases between the two germline ends. Germline CDR1 and CDR2: SNHLY and FYNNEI.

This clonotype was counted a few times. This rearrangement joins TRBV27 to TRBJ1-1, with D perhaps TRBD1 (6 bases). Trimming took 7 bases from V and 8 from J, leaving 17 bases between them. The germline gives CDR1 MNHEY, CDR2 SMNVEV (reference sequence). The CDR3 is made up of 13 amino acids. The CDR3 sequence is CASKIPGGKEAFF. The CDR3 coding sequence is TGTGCCAGCAAAATTCCGGGGGGCAAAGAAGCTTTCTTT.

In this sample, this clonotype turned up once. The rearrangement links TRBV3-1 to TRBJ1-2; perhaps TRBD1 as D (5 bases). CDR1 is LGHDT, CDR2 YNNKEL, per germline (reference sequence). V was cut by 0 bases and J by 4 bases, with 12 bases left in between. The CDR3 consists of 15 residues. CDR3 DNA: TGTGCCAGCAGCCAAGACGCACAGGCTTTCTATGGCTACACCTTC. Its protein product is CASSQDAQAFYGYTF.

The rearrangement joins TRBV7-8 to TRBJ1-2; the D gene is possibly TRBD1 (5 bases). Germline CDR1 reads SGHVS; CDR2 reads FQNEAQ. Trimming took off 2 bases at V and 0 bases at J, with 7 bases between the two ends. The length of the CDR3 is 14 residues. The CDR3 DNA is TGTGCCAGCAGCTTAACAGGAGCTAACTATGGCTACACCTTC. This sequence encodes CASSLTGANYGYTF.

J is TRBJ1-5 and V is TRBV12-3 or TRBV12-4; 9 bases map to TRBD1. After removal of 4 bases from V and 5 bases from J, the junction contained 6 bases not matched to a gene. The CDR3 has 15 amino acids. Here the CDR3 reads CASSSRQGVDQPQHF. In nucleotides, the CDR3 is TGTGCCAGCAGTTCAAGACAGGGGGTCGATCAGCCCCAGCATTTT.

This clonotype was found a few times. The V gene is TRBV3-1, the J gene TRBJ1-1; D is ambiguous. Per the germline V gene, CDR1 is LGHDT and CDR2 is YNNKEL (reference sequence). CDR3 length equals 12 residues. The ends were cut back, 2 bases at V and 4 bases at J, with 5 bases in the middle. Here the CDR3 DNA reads TGTGCCAGCAGCCAACGAGGCACTGAAGCTTTCTTT. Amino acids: CASSQRGTEAFF.

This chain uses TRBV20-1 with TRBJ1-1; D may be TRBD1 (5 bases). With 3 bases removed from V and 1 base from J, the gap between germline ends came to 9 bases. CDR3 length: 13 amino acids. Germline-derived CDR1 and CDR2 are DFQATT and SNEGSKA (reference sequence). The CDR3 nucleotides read TGCAGTGCTAGCTGGGGGGGGAACACTGAAGCTTTCTTT. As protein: CSASWGGNTEAFF.

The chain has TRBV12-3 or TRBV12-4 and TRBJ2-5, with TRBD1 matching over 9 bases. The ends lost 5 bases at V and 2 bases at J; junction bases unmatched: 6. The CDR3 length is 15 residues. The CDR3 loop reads CASSRDRDYQETQYF. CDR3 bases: TGTGCCAGCAGTCGGGACAGGGACTATCAAGAGACCCAGTACTTC.

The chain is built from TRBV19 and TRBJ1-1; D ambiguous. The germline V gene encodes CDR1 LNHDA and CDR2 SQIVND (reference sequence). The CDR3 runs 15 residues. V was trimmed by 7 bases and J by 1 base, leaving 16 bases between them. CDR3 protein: CASTSSAGTNTEAFF. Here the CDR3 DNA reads TGTGCCAGTACCTCCTCGGCAGGAACGAACACTGAAGCTTTCTTT. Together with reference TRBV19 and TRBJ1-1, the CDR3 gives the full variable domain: DGGITQSPKYLFRKEGQNVTLSCEQNLNHDAMYWYRQDPGQGLRLIYYSQIVNDFQKGDIAEGYSVSREKKESFPLTVTSAQKNPTAFYLCASTSSAGTNTEAFFGQGTRLTVV.

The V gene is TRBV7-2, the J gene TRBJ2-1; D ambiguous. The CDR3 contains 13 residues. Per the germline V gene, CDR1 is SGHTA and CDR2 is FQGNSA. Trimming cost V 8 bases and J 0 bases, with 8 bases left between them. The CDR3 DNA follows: TGTGCCAGCGGCGCCTACTCCTACAATGAGCAGTTCTTC. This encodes CASGAYSYNEQFF.

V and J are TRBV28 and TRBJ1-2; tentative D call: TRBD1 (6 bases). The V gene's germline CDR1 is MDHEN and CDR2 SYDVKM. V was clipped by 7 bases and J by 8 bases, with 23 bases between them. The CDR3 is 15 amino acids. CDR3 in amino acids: CASTISPVPGGGYTF. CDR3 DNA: TGTGCCAGCACCATATCCCCTGTACCTGGGGGCGGCTACACCTTC.

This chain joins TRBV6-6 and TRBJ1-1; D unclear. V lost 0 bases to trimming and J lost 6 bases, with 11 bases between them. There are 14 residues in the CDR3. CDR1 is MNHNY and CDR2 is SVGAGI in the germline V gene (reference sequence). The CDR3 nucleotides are TGTGCCAGCAGTTACTCGTGGGCACGCTCTGAAGCTTTCTTT. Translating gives CASSYSWARSEAFF.

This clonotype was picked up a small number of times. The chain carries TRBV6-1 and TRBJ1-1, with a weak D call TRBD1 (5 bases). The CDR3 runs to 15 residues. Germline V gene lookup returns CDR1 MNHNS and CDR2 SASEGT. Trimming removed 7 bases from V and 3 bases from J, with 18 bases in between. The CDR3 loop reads CASTLRPEGDTEAFF. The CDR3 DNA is TGTGCCAGCACTTTAAGGCCCGAAGGGGACACTGAAGCTTTCTTT.

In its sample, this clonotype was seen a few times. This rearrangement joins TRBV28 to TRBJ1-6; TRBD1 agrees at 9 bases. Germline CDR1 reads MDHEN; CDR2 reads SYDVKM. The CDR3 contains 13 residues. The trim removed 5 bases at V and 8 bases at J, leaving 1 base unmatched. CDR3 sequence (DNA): TGTGCCAGCAGTGACAGGGGGGATTCACCCCTCCACTTT. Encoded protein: CASSDRGDSPLHF.

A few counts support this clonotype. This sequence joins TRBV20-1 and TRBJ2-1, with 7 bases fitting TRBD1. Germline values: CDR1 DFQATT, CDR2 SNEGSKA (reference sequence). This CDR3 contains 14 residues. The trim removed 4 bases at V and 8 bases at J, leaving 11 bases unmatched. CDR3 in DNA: TGCAGTGCTATTGGTAGGGGGCGCGAGGATGAGCAGTTCTTC. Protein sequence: CSAIGRGREDEQFF.

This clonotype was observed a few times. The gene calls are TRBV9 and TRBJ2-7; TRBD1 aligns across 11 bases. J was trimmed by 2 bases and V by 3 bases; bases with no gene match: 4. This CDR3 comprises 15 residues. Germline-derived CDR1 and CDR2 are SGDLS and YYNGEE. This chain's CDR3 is CASSERDRGTYEQYF. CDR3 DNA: TGTGCCAGCAGCGAAAGGGACAGGGGGACCTACGAGCAGTACTTC.

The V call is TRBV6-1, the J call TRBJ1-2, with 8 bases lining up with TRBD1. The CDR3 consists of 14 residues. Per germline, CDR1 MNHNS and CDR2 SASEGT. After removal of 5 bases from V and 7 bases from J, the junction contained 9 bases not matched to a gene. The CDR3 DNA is TGTGCCAGCAGTCCCGGGACAGGCTCGGTTGGCTACACCTTC. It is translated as CASSPGTGSVGYTF.

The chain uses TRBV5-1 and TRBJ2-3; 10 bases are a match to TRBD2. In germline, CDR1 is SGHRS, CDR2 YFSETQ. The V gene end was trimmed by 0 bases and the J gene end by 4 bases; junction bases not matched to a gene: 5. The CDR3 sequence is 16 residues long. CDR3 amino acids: CASSLGIAGGSDTQYF. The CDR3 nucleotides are TGCGCCAGCAGCTTGGGTATAGCGGGGGGCTCAGATACGCAGTATTTT.

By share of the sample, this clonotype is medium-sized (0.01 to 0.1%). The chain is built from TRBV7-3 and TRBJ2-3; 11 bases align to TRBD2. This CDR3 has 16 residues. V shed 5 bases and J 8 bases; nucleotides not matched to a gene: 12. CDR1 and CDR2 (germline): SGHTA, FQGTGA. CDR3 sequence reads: CASSPTRTSGWGTQYF. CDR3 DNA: TGTGCCAGCAGCCCCACCCGGACTAGCGGGTGGGGTACGCAGTATTTT.

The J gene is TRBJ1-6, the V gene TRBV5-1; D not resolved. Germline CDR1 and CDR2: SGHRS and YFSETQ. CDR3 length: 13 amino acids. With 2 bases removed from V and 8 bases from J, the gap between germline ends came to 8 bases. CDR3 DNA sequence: TGCGCCAGCAGCTTTAACGCGGATTCACCCCTCCACTTT. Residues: CASSFNADSPLHF.